This T cell receptor (beta chain) derives from a study of technical replicates of blood from a handful of donors (dated by TCRdb to the late 2010s). In the germline V gene, CDR1 corresponds to MGHRA and CDR2 to YSYEKL. Counted from cysteine to phenylalanine, this CDR3 has 15 amino acids. Only the CDR3 DNA is retained, 45 bases long and in frame from the first base. V is trimmed back by 1 base and J by 7 bases, and the junction contains 9 bases that no gene match accounts for. Worth noting for this clone: The antigen it binds to is not known. Base qualities are not at hand, and no much larger clone is one base apart.

The library was prepared using the immunoSEQ multiplex PCR assay. Entries here come from immuneACCESS through TCRdb and include only in-frame sequences with V and J called. Some clones fail to appear in such tables; in the studies checked, an unresolved V gene covers under half of the shortfall, and the cause of the remainder is unknown. The sample table shows about 73,000 clones, and roughly 93% are seen once. Approximately 0.25% of the sample is in the top ten clones. The receptor was derived from a human donor in good health. The rearranged chain carries TRBV4-1 and TRBJ2-7, with TRBD1 matching 8 junction bases. Material for sequencing was T cells isolated from PBMCs. The CDR3 corresponds to CASSQANRGKGEQYF. The DNA sequence is given as TGCGCCAGCAGCCAAGCGAACAGGGGGAAGGGGGAGCAGTACTTC.